Listed here are 27 T cell receptor beta chains from one sample, sequenced in a study of T cells after yellow fever vaccination. TCRdb itself ran the 5' RACE reads through MiXCR, one entry per CDR3 protein. The sample contains under 550,000 distinct CDR3 sequences, less than 25% of which appear only once. Source: PBMCs, taken 21 days after the first yellow fever vaccination. The receptors shown here come from a man younger than 35 who received the YFV17D yellow fever vaccine.

The chain combines TRBV5-6 with TRBJ2-1; D may be TRBD2 (6 bases). From germline, CDR1 is SGHDT and CDR2 YYEEEE. The CDR3 has 14 amino acids. Trimming removed 7 bases from V and 6 bases from J, with 17 bases in between. This CDR3 reads CASGPEGLCNEQFF. CDR3 DNA: TGTGCCAGCGGCCCCGAGGGACTCTGCAATGAGCAGTTCTTC.

This clonotype was found a few times. The chain employs TRBV5-4 and TRBJ1-1, with 9 bases lining up with TRBD1. The germline CDR1 and CDR2 sequences are SGHNT and YYREEE (reference sequence). CDR3 length: 14 amino acids. Trimming took 4 bases from V and 5 from J; bases not matched to a gene: 6. The CDR3 reads CASSIGTGYTEAFF. Written as DNA, the CDR3 is TGTGCCAGCAGCATCGGGACAGGGTATACTGAAGCTTTCTTT. The whole variable domain, filled in from reference TRBV5-4 and TRBJ1-1, reads ETGVTQSPTHLIKTRGQQVTLRCSSQSGHNTVSWYQQALGQGPQFIFQYYREEENGRGNFPPRFSGLQFPNYSSELNVNALELDDSALYLCASSIGTGYTEAFFGQGTRLTVV.

The J gene is TRBJ2-1, the V gene TRBV7-9; tentatively, D is TRBD1 (5 bases). Germline CDR1 is SEHNR and CDR2 is FQNEAQ (reference sequence). The CDR3 runs 14 residues. The ends were cut back, 5 bases at V and 7 bases at J, with 15 bases in the middle. CDR3 protein: CASSRSGFRNEQFF. The CDR3, as DNA: TGTGCCAGCAGCAGATCAGGGTTTCGGAATGAGCAGTTCTTC.

This chain's CDR3 is CARRGRRNEQFF. The DNA of the CDR3 is TGTGCCAGGAGGGGGAGGAGGAATGAGCAGTTCTTC. The chain links TRBV19 to TRBJ2-1, with D possibly being TRBD1 or TRBD2 (6 bases each). This CDR3 contains 12 residues. Germline V CDR1 and CDR2: LNHDA, SQIVND (reference sequence). Trimming left V 9 bases short and J 7 bases short, with 13 bases between.

In its sample, this clonotype was seen a few times. The rearrangement uses TRBV20-1 and TRBJ2-3; TRBD1 agrees at 9 bases. The V and J ends lost 3 bases and 2 bases, in that order; junction bases with no gene match: 3. This CDR3 is 14 amino acids long. Germline assignment: CDR1 DFQATT and CDR2 SNEGSKA (reference sequence). The CDR3 loop reads CSASGTGNTDTQYF. The CDR3 DNA sequence: TGCAGTGCTAGCGGGACAGGGAACACAGATACGCAGTATTTT.

This rearrangement joins TRBV21-1 to TRBJ2-7; the D call of TRBD1 is as the table states it, not checked on the DNA. TRBV21-1 is listed as a pseudogene. This CDR3 contains 17 residues. For the CDR3, the DNA is TGTGCCAGCAGCAAAGCAGGGGGGACAGAGAGCTCCTACGAGCAGTACGTC. It encodes CASSKAGGTESSYEQYV.

This clonotype was recorded a few times. The rearrangement links TRBV12-3 or TRBV12-4 to TRBJ2-7; 10 bases are shared with TRBD1. CDR3 length: 14 residues. V trimming: 6 bases; J trimming: 7 bases; junction bases outside the gene matches: 9. This CDR3 reads CASRDGDRGGEQYF. The CDR3 region has the DNA TGTGCCAGCAGGGATGGGGACAGGGGTGGAGAGCAGTACTTC.

The chain joins TRBV5-1 to TRBJ2-2; unclear D gene. CDR1 SGHRS and CDR2 YFSETQ come from the germline V gene. V dropped 0 bases and J dropped 0 bases, with 9 bases sitting between them. CDR3 size: 16 residues. The CDR3 DNA sequence: TGCGCCAGCAGCTTGGCCGGCAGCTCGAACACCGGGGAGCTGTTTTTT. As protein: CASSLAGSSNTGELFF.

DNA of the CDR3: TGCGCCAGCAGCCAAGGCCCAGCGGTAAACACCGGGGAGCTGTTTTTT. Amino acids: CASSQGPAVNTGELFF. V is TRBV4-1 and J is TRBJ2-2, with D possibly TRBD2 on 5 matching bases. The CDR3 spans 16 residues. V was clipped by 1 base and J by 2 bases, with 11 bases between them. CDR1 and CDR2 from the germline V gene are MGHRA and YSYEKL.

This chain joins TRBV7-2 and TRBJ2-7, with D tentatively TRBD2 (6 bases). This CDR3 is built from 14 residues. Trimming pared 3 bases from V and 3 bases from J, leaving 12 bases between. CDR1 is SGHTA and CDR2 is FQGNSA in the germline V gene. The CDR3 nucleotides read TGTGCCAGCAGCTTTGGAGGGGTCGGCTACGAGCAGTACGTC. This codes for CASSFGGVGYEQYV.

The chain uses TRBV7-8 and TRBJ2-1, with a tentative D call TRBD2 (6 bases). V was pared by 4 bases and J by 10 bases, with 17 bases between. Germline values: CDR1 SGHVS, CDR2 FQNEAQ. The length of the CDR3 is 14 residues. CDR3 DNA sequence: TGTGCCAGCAGCTCGCGATCGGGGGTCGGGGAGCAGTTCTTC. The encoded protein is CASSSRSGVGEQFF.

V and J are TRBV20-1 and TRBJ1-6; no reliable D call. V lost 5 bases and J lost 0, with 11 bases in between. CDR3 length: 15 amino acids. Per germline, CDR1 DFQATT and CDR2 SNEGSKA (reference sequence). CDR3 DNA sequence: TGCAGTGCTCCCGACCGGAGCTCCTATAATTCACCCCTCCACTTT. Amino acid sequence: CSAPDRSSYNSPLHF.

V usage is TRBV5-1 and J usage is TRBJ2-5; TRBD2 might be the D (6 bases). CDR3 size: 12 residues. The germline CDR1 and CDR2 sequences are SGHRS and YFSETQ. Trimming shortened V by 5 bases and J by 4 bases, and 9 bases separated the two germline ends. DNA for the CDR3: TGCGCCAGCAGGGAGGAGGGAGAGACCCAGTACTTC. The encoded protein is CASREEGETQYF.

This clonotype was counted only a few times. The rearrangement links TRBV11-2 to TRBJ2-1, with TRBD2 matching over 13 bases. V gave up 5 bases and J gave up 0 bases; unmatched junction bases: 7. CDR3 length equals 18 residues. Germline V gene sequence: CDR1 SGHAT, CDR2 FQNNGV. In DNA, the CDR3 is TGTGCCAGCAGCCCCGGGACTAGCGGGGTACTCTCCTACAATGAGCAGTTCTTC. Translation: CASSPGTSGVLSYNEQFF.

This clonotype was found many times. J is TRBJ2-3 and V is TRBV12-3 or TRBV12-4; 9 bases map to TRBD2. After removal of 6 bases from V and 0 bases from J, the junction contained 10 bases not matched to a gene. CDR3 size: 17 residues. The CDR3, as DNA: TGTGCCAGCAGCGGCCTAGCGGGGCGCACTAGCACAGATACGCAGTATTTT. Its translation is CASSGLAGRTSTDTQYF.

V and J are TRBV27 and TRBJ1-2, with TRBD1 matching 10 bases. This CDR3 has 17 residues. The V segment lost 2 bases and the J segment 7 bases; nucleotides outside the gene matches: 13. Germline-derived CDR1 and CDR2 are MNHEY and SMNVEV (reference sequence). The CDR3 nucleotides are TGTGCCAGCAGTTTAAGGATGTGGGACAGGGGAGATCTTGGCTACACCTTC. Translated, it gives CASSLRMWDRGDLGYTF.

The rearrangement joins TRBV5-1 to TRBJ1-4; no reliable D call. This CDR3 has 15 residues. Germline-derived CDR1 and CDR2 are SGHRS and YFSETQ. Trimming took 1 base from V and 9 from J, leaving 16 bases between them. The CDR3 loop is CASSLFLSADQKLFF. The CDR3 region has the DNA TGCGCCAGCAGCTTGTTTCTTTCGGCCGATCAAAAACTGTTTTTT.

In this sample, this clonotype turned up a few times. CDR3: CASSSGFLPYTEAFF. The CDR3 DNA reads TGTGCCAGCAGTTCCGGGTTTTTGCCTTACACTGAAGCTTTCTTT. This chain connects TRBV28 to TRBJ1-1; D gene unclear. The CDR3 has 15 amino acids. Germline V gives CDR1 MDHEN, CDR2 SYDVKM. The V and J ends lost 4 bases and 3 bases respectively, with 15 bases between them.

This clonotype was seen more than once but under ten times. Written as DNA, the CDR3 is TGTGCCAGCAGTACGAGGCGGTCCGGGGAGCTGTTTTTT. Translated, it gives CASSTRRSGELFF. V gene TRBV6-2 or TRBV6-3 combines with J gene TRBJ2-2, with no clear D. CDR1 is MNHEY, CDR2 SVGEGT, per germline. Deletions cut 5 bases from V and 6 bases from J, with 10 bases between. The CDR3 runs to 13 residues.

The table lists this clonotype with a few counts. The chain has TRBV12-3 or TRBV12-4 and TRBJ1-2; D is possibly TRBD1 (5 bases). The CDR3 extends over 13 amino acids. V was cut by 1 base and J by 7 bases, with 10 bases left in between. CDR3 coding DNA: TGTGCCAGCAGTTTAGGAGGGGTCTTTGGCTACACCTTC. Its protein product is CASSLGGVFGYTF.

CDR3 in DNA: TGCGCCAGCAGCCGGGCCCTTAGCACAGATACGCAGTATTTT. As protein: CASSRALSTDTQYF. The chain uses TRBV4-3 and TRBJ2-3; D is unresolved. The V and J ends lost 4 bases and 0 bases respectively, with 8 bases between them. The CDR3 is 14 amino acids. CDR1 is LGHNA and CDR2 is YSLEER in the germline V gene.

This clonotype was observed a handful of times. The chain recombines TRBV6-1 with TRBJ1-2; no definite D call. The CDR3 is 11 amino acids. CDR1 and CDR2 from the germline V gene are MNHNS and SASEGT. V gave up 5 bases and J gave up 7 bases, with 8 bases separating them. The CDR3 is CASSRLIGYTF. CDR3 DNA: TGTGCCAGCAGTCGACTCATTGGCTACACCTTC.

This clonotype was picked up a small number of times. The V and J genes are TRBV6-5 and TRBJ2-1; no clear D gene. Trimming cost V 0 bases and J 8 bases, with 11 bases left between them. Per the germline V gene, CDR1 is MNHEY and CDR2 is SVGAGI. The CDR3 spans 14 residues. The CDR3 region is CASSYSPGGDEQFF. CDR3 bases: TGTGCCAGCAGTTACTCCCCTGGTGGGGATGAGCAGTTCTTC.

The J gene is TRBJ2-5, the V gene TRBV6-5, with TRBD2 identical over 10 bases. V trimming: 2 bases; J trimming: 3 bases; junction bases outside the gene matches: 3. Germline V gene sequence: CDR1 MNHEY, CDR2 SVGAGI. The length of the CDR3 is 15 residues. CDR3 DNA: TGTGCCAGCAGTTACGGGCTAGCGGGGGAAGAGACCCAGTACTTC. Protein: CASSYGLAGEETQYF.

This sequence joins TRBV12-3 or TRBV12-4 and TRBJ2-3; 8 bases agree with TRBD2. Trimming cost V 8 bases and J 0 bases; bases outside gene matches: 10. The CDR3 runs 16 residues. The CDR3 here is CASWGAGTSSTDTQYF. DNA of the CDR3: TGTGCCAGCTGGGGGGCGGGGACTAGTAGCACAGATACGCAGTATTTT.

This sequence joins TRBV4-2 and TRBJ2-3, with TRBD2 matching 7 bases. Germline V gene lookup returns CDR1 LGHNA and CDR2 YNFKEQ. V gave up 0 bases and J gave up 2 bases; unmatched junction bases: 5. CDR3 size: 16 residues. The CDR3 loop reads CASSQEGGAPTDTQYF. CDR3 sequence (DNA): TGTGCCAGCAGCCAAGAGGGAGGGGCCCCCACAGATACGCAGTATTTT.

The J gene is TRBJ1-5, the V gene TRBV4-1; D unresolved. V was trimmed by 2 bases and J by 3 bases, leaving 20 bases between them. The CDR3 has 18 residues. The germline CDR1 and CDR2 sequences are MGHRA and YSYEKL. As DNA, the CDR3 is TGCGCCAGCAGCCAACGTGCCCCGGCTGGACCGGTCAATCAGCCCCAGCATTTT. As protein: CASSQRAPAGPVNQPQHF.